A single sample gave rise to the 30 T cell receptor beta chains below, sequenced in a study of blood T cells in healthy people across ages. Combining a sample-barcoded 5' primer with a J-beta primer mix, a second PCR ran for roughly 7 to 11 cycles. TCRdb itself ran the 5' RACE reads through MiXCR, one entry per CDR3 protein. The sample records about 930,000 distinct CDR3 sequences, 25% to 30% being singletons. The data also belong to a second study, concerning T cells of mothers and their children.

The sequencing input was blood. These receptors were obtained from a woman aged 40 to 50 in good health.

The sample holds a few counts of this clonotype. The chain joins TRBV9 to TRBJ1-5; D is unclear. This CDR3 region has 13 residues. Germline loops: CDR1 SGDLS, CDR2 YYNGEE. Trimming removed 3 bases from V and 4 bases from J, with 8 bases in between. In nucleotides, the CDR3 is TGTGCCAGCAGCGCCGAGTTAAATCAGCCCCAGCATTTT. Its protein is CASSAELNQPQHF.

This chain joins TRBV29-1 and TRBJ2-7; D possibly corresponds to TRBD2 (5 bases). This CDR3 comprises 13 residues. Germline V lookup: CDR1 SQVTM, CDR2 ANQGSEA. Trimming took 0 bases from V and 3 from J, leaving 9 bases between them. The CDR3 coding sequence is TGCAGCGTTGAAGATGAGGGTTTCTACGAGCAGTACTTC. It encodes CSVEDEGFYEQYF.

CDR3 residues: CSHGSGADTQYF. In DNA, the CDR3 is TGCAGCCACGGGTCGGGGGCAGATACGCAGTATTTT. The V call is TRBV29-1, the J call TRBJ2-3; the D gene is possibly TRBD2 (6 bases). The germline V gene has CDR1 SQVTM and CDR2 ANQGSEA. V lost 8 bases and J 4 bases, leaving 13 bases between the germline ends. This CDR3 has 12 amino acids.

The chain uses TRBV10-2 and TRBJ1-1, with a tentative D call TRBD1 (5 bases). V gave up 8 bases and J gave up 0 bases, with 13 bases separating them. CDR1 and CDR2 from the germline V gene are WSHSY and SAAADI. The CDR3 covers 14 residues. The CDR3 loop is CASVDSQLNTEAFF. The DNA of the CDR3 is TGCGCCAGCGTAGACAGCCAATTGAACACTGAAGCTTTCTTT.

Of note for this clonotype: A single base separates this from a much larger clone, so it may be a read error. The chain couples TRBV9 to TRBJ2-3; 11 bases line up with TRBD2. Per the germline V gene, CDR1 is SGDLS and CDR2 is YYNGEE. The CDR3 sequence is 16 residues long. The CDR3 spells CTSSVAGLAGPDTQYF. The CDR3, as DNA: TGTACCAGCAGCGTAGCCGGACTAGCGGGCCCAGATACGCAGTATTTT. Using reference TRBV9 and TRBJ2-3 for the parts outside the CDR3, the full variable domain is DSGVTQTPKHLITATGQRVTLRCSPRSGDLSVYWYQQSLDQGLQFLIQYYNGEERAKGNILERFSAQQFPDLHSELNLSSLELGDSALYFCTSSVAGLAGPDTQYFGPGTRLTVL.

The DNA for the CDR3 is TGTGCCAGCAGTCCTCGGACAGCAGCCTACGAGCAGTACTTC. Translation: CASSPRTAAYEQYF. The rearrangement joins TRBV25-1 to TRBJ2-7; tentative D call: TRBD1 (6 bases). The CDR3 covers 14 residues. V gave up 5 bases and J gave up 2 bases, with 13 bases separating them. In germline, CDR1 is MGHDK, CDR2 SYGVNS.

This chain uses TRBV5-1 with TRBJ2-1; weak D call: TRBD2 (6 bases). The CDR3 runs to 15 residues. V shed 0 bases and J shed 6 bases, with 13 bases lying between them. Germline V gene lookup returns CDR1 SGHRS and CDR2 YFSETQ. Here the CDR3 reads CASSLEPHGGNEQFF. Written as DNA, the CDR3 is TGCGCCAGCAGCTTGGAGCCCCACGGGGGCAATGAGCAGTTCTTC. Full variable domain (missing parts from reference TRBV5-1 and TRBJ2-1): KAGVTQTPRYLIKTRGQQVTLSCSPISGHRSVSWYQQTPGQGLQFLFEYFSETQRNKGNFPGRFSGRQFSNSRSEMNVSTLELGDSALYLCASSLEPHGGNEQFFGPGTRLTVL.

V usage is TRBV7-8 and J usage is TRBJ2-1; D possibly matches TRBD1 or TRBD2 (5 bases each). Germline lookup yields CDR1 SGHVS and CDR2 FQNEAQ. The V and J ends lost 4 bases and 6 bases respectively, with 10 bases between them. There are 13 residues in the CDR3. The CDR3 here is CASSWGSLNEQFF. The CDR3, as DNA: TGTGCCAGCAGCTGGGGGTCTCTCAATGAGCAGTTCTTC.

CDR3 DNA: TGTGCCAGCAGTGAAAGCCGGGACTCGTCCTACAATGAGCAGTTCTTC. As protein: CASSESRDSSYNEQFF. This sequence joins TRBV25-1 and TRBJ2-1; TRBD2 is a possible D gene (6 bases). This CDR3 is 16 amino acids long. V dropped 2 bases and J dropped 1 base, with 12 bases sitting between them. Germline CDR1 reads MGHDK; CDR2 reads SYGVNS.

The table lists this clonotype with a few counts. The chain is built from TRBV7-3 and TRBJ1-2; a weak D match, TRBD1 (6 bases). Germline V gene sequence: CDR1 SGHTA, CDR2 FQGTGA. V lost 2 bases and J 7 bases, leaving 11 bases between the germline ends. The CDR3 spans 13 residues. The CDR3 spells CASSLGMGAGYTF. The CDR3, as DNA: TGTGCCAGCAGCTTAGGGATGGGGGCTGGCTACACCTTC.

V and J are TRBV4-2 and TRBJ2-6; no reliable D call. Deletions cut 0 bases from V and 1 base from J, with 7 bases between. CDR3 length: 16 amino acids. CDR1 LGHNA and CDR2 YNFKEQ come from the germline V gene. As DNA, the CDR3 is TGTGCCAGCAGCCAAGAAGAGGATTCTGGGGCCAACGTCCTGACTTTC. It codes for CASSQEEDSGANVLTF.

Only a few counts were recorded for this clonotype. This chain connects TRBV7-9 to TRBJ2-5; D may match TRBD1 or TRBD2 (6 bases each). Germline-derived CDR1 and CDR2 are SEHNR and FQNEAQ (reference sequence). The CDR3 contains 16 residues. V gave up 1 base and J gave up 5 bases, with 17 bases separating them. The CDR3 sequence is CASSLVPGGAGETQYF. The CDR3 region has the DNA TGTGCCAGCAGCTTAGTACCTGGGGGCGCGGGGGAGACCCAGTACTTC. Looking up the rest from reference TRBV7-9 and TRBJ2-5 gives the full variable domain: DTGVSQNPRHKITKRGQNVTFRCDPISEHNRLYWYRQTLGQGPEFLTYFQNEAQLEKSRLLSDRFSAERPKGSFSTLEIQRTEQGDSAMYLCASSLVPGGAGETQYFGPGTRLLVL.

This sequence joins TRBV11-1 and TRBJ2-3; TRBD2 might be the D (6 bases). Germline V gives CDR1 SGHAT, CDR2 FQDESV (reference sequence). The CDR3 has 18 residues. Deletions cut 1 base from V and 3 bases from J, with 20 bases between. CDR3 sequence: CASSLESFGLAITDTQYF. The DNA of the CDR3 is TGTGCCAGCAGCTTAGAGTCATTTGGGCTAGCGATTACAGATACGCAGTATTTT.

The chain recombines TRBV7-8 with TRBJ1-5, with 11 bases aligning to TRBD1. CDR1 is SGHVS and CDR2 is FQNEAQ in the germline V gene. The trim removed 6 bases at V and 4 bases at J, leaving 5 bases unmatched. This CDR3 comprises 15 residues. CDR3 residues: CASRKDRGQNQPQHF. The CDR3 region has the DNA TGTGCCAGCAGAAAGGACAGGGGGCAAAATCAGCCCCAGCATTTT.

This clonotype was recorded a few times. The chain combines TRBV11-2 with TRBJ2-1; D tentatively fits TRBD1 or TRBD2 (5 bases each). CDR3 length: 16 residues. V lost 5 bases, J lost 0 bases, and 14 bases lay in between. CDR1 is SGHAT and CDR2 is FQNNGV in the germline V gene. The CDR3 DNA follows: TGTGCCAGCAGCCCCCGGGACGCGAGCTCCTACAATGAGCAGTTCTTC. It yields the protein CASSPRDASSYNEQFF. The full variable domain, rest sourced from reference TRBV11-2 and TRBJ2-1, is EAGVAQSPRYKIIEKRQSVAFWCNPISGHATLYWYQQILGQGPKLLIQFQNNGVVDDSQLPKDRFSAERLKGVDSTLKIQPAKLEDSAVYLCASSPRDASSYNEQFFGPGTRLTVL.

This chain joins TRBV5-1 and TRBJ2-3, with D unresolved. This CDR3 has 14 amino acids. Trimming cost V 0 bases and J 5 bases, with 10 bases left between them. The germline V gene has CDR1 SGHRS and CDR2 YFSETQ. CDR3 amino acids: CASSLELAKDTQYF. The DNA for the CDR3 is TGCGCCAGCAGCTTGGAGCTGGCCAAAGATACGCAGTATTTT.

This clonotype was detected only a few times. The chain couples TRBV4-3 to TRBJ1-4; D is uncertain. V dropped 0 bases and J dropped 8 bases, with 16 bases sitting between them. The germline CDR1 and CDR2 sequences are LGHNA and YSLEER. CDR3 size: 16 residues. The CDR3 loop is CASSQDVDRVGEKLFF. The DNA of the CDR3 is TGCGCCAGCAGCCAAGATGTGGATCGGGTTGGCGAAAAACTGTTTTTT.

The chain joins TRBV5-1 to TRBJ2-3; D perhaps matches TRBD2 (6 bases). Germline values: CDR1 SGHRS, CDR2 YFSETQ. The CDR3 extends over 15 amino acids. Trimming took 4 bases from V and 1 from J, leaving 13 bases between them. The CDR3 DNA reads TGCGCCAGCAGCACCCGGGACTCCCGCACAGATACGCAGTATTTT. Its protein is CASSTRDSRTDTQYF.

This clonotype was seen more than once but under ten times. This chain joins TRBV3-1 and TRBJ2-7; D gene ambiguous. CDR1 is LGHDT and CDR2 is YNNKEL in the germline V gene (reference sequence). The CDR3 loop spans 13 amino acids. Between the trimmed V and J ends, which lost 1 base and 2 bases, there was a span of 6 bases. The DNA for the CDR3 is TGTGCCAGCAGCCAAGTCCAGACCTACGAGCAGTACTTC. As protein: CASSQVQTYEQYF.

This rearrangement joins TRBV5-1 to TRBJ1-2; D gene unclear. CDR3 length: 17 residues. Trimming removed 4 bases from V and 2 bases from J, with 21 bases in between. Germline values: CDR1 SGHRS, CDR2 YFSETQ. DNA for the CDR3: TGCGCCAGCAGCCCGTATCCAGCTTTGGCCGCCAACTATGGCTACACCTTC. Protein product: CASSPYPALAANYGYTF.

This chain links TRBV7-6 with TRBJ1-4, with D perhaps TRBD1 (6 bases). Trimming cost V 0 bases and J 1 base, with 15 bases left between them. CDR1 and CDR2 from the germline V gene are SGHVS and FNYEAQ. This CDR3 region has 18 residues. The CDR3 DNA sequence: TGTGCCAGCAGCTTAGCTCCTGGGGGGGGCGGAACTAATGAAAAACTGTTTTTT. Residues: CASSLAPGGGGTNEKLFF. The whole variable domain, remainder taken from reference TRBV7-6 and TRBJ1-4, is GAGVSQSPRYKVTKRGQDVALRCDPISGHVSLYWYRQALGQGPEFLTYFNYEAQQDKSGLPNDRFSAERPEGSISTLTIQRTEQRDSAMYRCASSLAPGGGGTNEKLFFGSGTQLSVL.

A word on this clonotype: Relative to the germline gene, one junction end is altered; a read error may explain this. The rearrangement joins TRBV7-7 to TRBJ1-4, with unresolved D. The CDR3 length is 15 residues. Germline CDR1 reads SSHAT; CDR2 reads FNYEAQ (reference sequence). The CDR3 region has the DNA TGTGCTAGCAGCCCACGACACGGCACTAATGAAAAACTGTTTTTT. Amino acid sequence: CASSPRHGTNEKLFF.

This sequence joins TRBV7-6 and TRBJ2-2; 11 positions match TRBD1. The CDR3 has 15 amino acids. Looked up from germline, CDR1 is SGHVS and CDR2 is FNYEAQ. V lost 5 bases, J lost 7 bases, and 6 bases stayed unmatched. CDR3 protein: CASSPTGQGDGELFF. The DNA of the CDR3 is TGTGCCAGCAGCCCCACGGGACAGGGGGACGGGGAGCTGTTTTTT.

On this clonotype: A single base separates this from a much larger clone, so it may be a read error. The J gene is TRBJ2-3, the V gene TRBV4-1; TRBD1 or TRBD2 may be the D gene (5 bases each). From germline, CDR1 is MGHRA and CDR2 YSYEKL. This CDR3 comprises 15 residues. Here the CDR3 DNA reads TGCGCCAGCAGCCAAGATGGGACCCGGGCAGATACGCGGTATTTT. It encodes CASSQDGTRADTRYF.

This chain uses TRBV10-3 with TRBJ2-2; D gene uncertain. CDR1 and CDR2 from the germline V gene are ENHRY and SYGVKD. The V end was cut by 2 bases, the J end by 5 bases, with 15 bases between. There are 16 residues in the CDR3. Here the CDR3 reads CAISESAGLFTGELFF. CDR3 nucleotide sequence: TGTGCCATCAGTGAGAGTGCCGGGTTGTTTACCGGGGAGCTGTTTTTT.

V gene TRBV5-1 combines with J gene TRBJ2-5, with 11 nucleotides matching TRBD2. The J call is doubtful: the DNA matches TRBJ2-7 better. Germline-derived CDR1 and CDR2 are SGHRS and YFSETQ. The CDR3 is made up of 15 amino acids. CDR3 protein: CASSLSSGRQSEQYF. For the CDR3, the DNA is TGCGCCAGCAGCTTATCTAGCGGGAGGCAGAGCGAGCAGTACTTC.

At least ten counts were recorded for this clonotype. This chain uses TRBV6-6 with TRBJ2-3; D is unresolved. This CDR3 comprises 14 residues. Germline values: CDR1 MNHNY, CDR2 SVGAGI (reference sequence). The V end lost 2 bases, the J end lost 2 bases, and 8 bases lay between the germline ends. The CDR3 loop is CASSYLASTDTQYF. CDR3 DNA sequence: TGTGCCAGCAGTTACCTTGCTTCCACAGATACGCAGTATTTT.

The table lists this clonotype with many counts. This may stem from a read error, because a much larger clone lies one nucleotide away. The chain couples TRBV7-2 to TRBJ2-7, with 8 positions matching TRBD1. CDR1 is SGHTA, CDR2 FQGNSA, per germline. This CDR3 has 14 residues. Unmatched junction bases numbered 9, after V lost 5 bases and J lost 6 bases. The CDR3 DNA is TGTGCCAGCAGCCCAGGACAGGGTAGGGGCGAGCAGTACTTC. This encodes CASSPGQGRGEQYF. The complete variable domain, with remaining parts taken from reference TRBV7-2 and TRBJ2-7, reads GAGVSQSPSNKVTEKGKDVELRCDPISGHTALYWYRQSLGQGLEFLIYFQGNSAPDKSGLPSDRFSAERTGGSVSTLTIQRTQQEDSAVYLCASSPGQGRGEQYFGPGTRLTVT.

There are a few counts of this clonotype. This chain connects TRBV2 to TRBJ2-3, with 11 bases aligning to TRBD2. CDR3 size: 16 residues. Germline CDR1 SNHLY, CDR2 FYNNEI. V shed 4 bases, J shed 4 bases, and the junction held 7 bases outside the gene matches. CDR3 in DNA: TGTGCCAGCAGTGGCCTGACTAGCGGGGTACCAGATACGCAGTATTTT. Protein: CASSGLTSGVPDTQYF.

This clonotype was found a few times. The genes are TRBV7-2 and TRBJ1-1; TRBD1 aligns across 8 bases. Per germline, CDR1 SGHTA and CDR2 FQGNSA. The CDR3 loop spans 14 amino acids. V gave up 5 bases and J gave up 5 bases; unmatched junction bases: 7. The CDR3 protein is CASSPGQGWTEAFF. The CDR3 nucleotides read TGTGCCAGCAGCCCAGGACAGGGCTGGACTGAAGCTTTCTTT.